Listed below are T cell receptor beta chains from one sample, sequenced in a study of cytomegalovirus exposure and HLA in healthy donors. The data were produced by immunoSEQ multiplex PCR, yet TCRdb's version contains in-frame clones alone and is incomplete. This sample yields approximately 160,000 clones, of which just under 80% are seen a single time; roughly an eighth belongs to the top ten. The specimen was PBMCs. The receptors stem from a woman aged 45-59 years in good health and CMV-seropositive. Each CDR3 is given with its conserved first and last residue. D genes are given only for firm matches. Not all rows give a size; the values are once, few, many and, for expanded clones, a class.

clone size	D gene	CDR3 length	V gene	J gene	CDR3 DNA	CDR3 protein
few	NA	15	TRBV6-1	TRBJ1-1	TGTGCCAGCAGTCCACCAGCGCCTCGGAACACTGAAGCTTTCTTT	CASSPPAPRNTEAFF
NA	TRBD2	18	TRBV11-1	TRBJ2-6	TGTGCCAGCAGCCCGGGACTAGCGGGGGGCCGGGGGGCCAACGTCCTGACTTTC	CASSPGLAGGRGANVLTF
NA	NA	15	TRBV5-4	TRBJ1-6	TGTGCCAGCAGCTTAGACAGGAGCTATAATTCACCCCTCCACTTT	CASSLDRSYNSPLHF
NA	TRBD2	15	TRBV5-6	TRBJ2-1	TGTGCCAGCAGCTTGGACACTAGCGGGGGCAATGAGCAGTTCTTC	CASSLDTSGGNEQFF
NA	NA	13	TRBV19	TRBJ1-1	TGTGCCAGTAGTCGTCGGGGGATCTCTGAAGCTTTCTTT	CASSRRGISEAFF
NA	NA	14	TRBV5-5	TRBJ1-2	TGTGCCAGCAGGACACAGGGTACTAACTATGGCTACACCTTC	CASRTQGTNYGYTF
NA	NA	14	TRBV6-5	TRBJ2-7	TGTGCCAGCAGTTACTCGAGGGGGGGTAACGAGCAGTACTTC	CASSYSRGGNEQYF
once	NA	13	TRBV19	TRBJ1-1	TGTGCCAGTAGTATAAAGGTGGGAGTTGAAGCTTTCTTT	CASSIKVGVEAFF
NA	NA	13	TRBV30	TRBJ1-2	TGTGCCTGGAGTGTGACCAGGGGTTGGGGCTACACCTTC	CAWSVTRGWGYTF
NA	NA	15	TRBV7-9	TRBJ2-3	TGTGCCAGCAGCTTACCGGGAACAGTCACAGATACGCAGTATTTT	CASSLPGTVTDTQYF
few	NA	13	TRBV6-1	TRBJ1-2	TGTGCCAGCAGCAGTATCCCTAACTATGGCTACACCTTC	CASSSIPNYGYTF
NA	TRBD1	15	TRBV29-1	TRBJ1-2	TGCAGCGTTGGGGCAGGGGGCCAGGAGGGCTATGGCTACACCTTC	CSVGAGGQEGYGYTF
few	NA	14	TRBV19	TRBJ1-3	TGTGCCAGCCTGGCCCTCAGCTCTGGAAACACCATATATTTT	CASLALSSGNTIYF
NA	NA	13	TRBV2	TRBJ1-6	TGTGCCTCCTGTGGCGGTTATAATTCACCCCTCCACTTT	CASCGGYNSPLHF